Sequencing of this TCR beta chain was carried out in a study of blood T cell repertoires in COVID-19 (dated by TCRdb to the early 2020s). Concerning the study at large: The collaborator samples originated in the United States, Italy and Spain and spanned the acute and convalescent phases of COVID-19. The prospective study material was composed of cDNA or gDNA derived from T cells, B-cell-depleted T cells, or PBMCs. The sample metadata nearly always contained a de-identified subject ID, COVID-19 status, age in years and sex. Samples came from the ongoing ImmuneRACE study (first 160 participants) plus 1,254 subjects from 6 global collaborators. Deeply sampled blood TCRbeta repertoires from subjects exposed to, actively infected with, or recovered from COVID-19 were included in the dataset. The repertoires were released in a freely available public database intended as a resource for research on the immune response to SARS-CoV-2. Where available, HLA class I and class II types were obtained from metadata supplied by the sample provider rather than from assay-based typing. Beyond this particular receptor, the publication reports: The quantity of clinical and demographic metadata differed by source and by participant and was supplied without curation.

TCRbeta CDR3 regions were amplified from genomic DNA using the immunoSEQ Assay, a bias-controlled multiplex PCR. The paper's data handling went like this. The number of nucleated cells in each sample was estimated from the amplification of reference gene primers within the assay. To quantify the absolute abundance of each unique TCRbeta CDR3 rearrangement, sequence reads were collapsed and filtered. Productive Simpson clonality was computed per sample as the square root of Simpson's diversity index over productive rearrangements. In its TCRdb copy, this immuneACCESS table keeps in-frame sequences only and misses some clones. Where compared with another copy, unresolved V genes explain less than half of these, and the others have no known cause. Clonal size and the V and J genes are those of that table, whereas D and trimming came from the DNA. The sample profile shows tens of thousands of clones; 90% of them were found once. The top ten constitute less than 9% of the sample.

Turning to this clone: Its target antigen remains unknown. The sample holds no much larger clone one base away, and base qualities are not on file.

Whole blood was collected in K2EDTA tubes by collaborating institutions according to the institutions' own protocols. For TCRbeta analysis, collaborators shipped samples in one of three forms: frozen whole blood, isolated PBMCs, or DNA extracted from either of those sample types. The TCR originated in a human donor in a cohort sampled during active COVID-19. The specimen sequenced was peripheral blood.

CDR3 sequence: CASSPTGQGETQYF. The DNA sequence is TGTGCCAGCAGCCCGACGGGACAGGGAGAGACCCAGTACTTC. The sequence is built from TRBV5-6 and TRBJ2-5; TRBD1 aligns with 9 central bases. From a lookup of the germline V gene, CDR1 and CDR2 are SGHDT and YYEEEE. The CDR3 has 14 amino acids, counting the end cysteine and phenylalanine. Kept here is only the CDR3 DNA, which spans 42 bases and is read in frame from base 1. V trim: 4 bases; J trim: 4 bases; unmatched bases: 5.